This is a list of T cell receptor beta chains from one sample in a study of early T cells in non-severe SARS-CoV-2 infection. One entry per CDR3 protein results from TCRdb running MiXCR on the 5' RACE reads. The sample includes around 26,000 distinct CDR3 sequences, roughly 5.3% of them seen just once. The sequenced sample was whole blood. The source of these receptors is an adult who was a healthcare worker with PCR-confirmed SARS-CoV-2 infection or an uninfected control (not recorded which). Each CDR3 is given with its conserved first and last residue. Each record gives: V gene, J gene, D gene, clone size, CDR3 length, CDR3 protein, CDR3 DNA. A D gene is named only where the DNA matches it firmly. Not every row has a clone size; where given, it reads once, few, many or a size class.

V: TRBV29-1; J: TRBJ1-1; D: .; size: many; length: 13; CDR3: CSVHGALNTEAFF; DNA: TGCAGCGTTCACGGGGCCCTGAACACTGAAGCTTTCTTT
V: TRBV21-1; J: TRBJ1-1; D: .; size: many; length: 17; CDR3: CASSNAANGQVNTEAFF; DNA: TGTGCCAGCAGCAACGCCGCTAACGGACAGGTTAACACTGAAGCTTTCTTT
V: TRBV5-1; J: TRBJ2-3; D: TRBD2; size: many; length: 14; CDR3: CASSTSGGTDTQYF; DNA: TGCGCCAGCTCCACTAGCGGGGGGACGGATACGCAGTATTTT
V: TRBV5-1; J: TRBJ2-7; D: .; size: medium-sized; length: 13; CDR3: CASSIGGSYEQYF; DNA: TGCGCCAGCAGCATAGGAGGGTCCTACGAGCAGTACTTC
V: TRBV20-1; J: TRBJ2-1; D: TRBD2; size: many; length: 15; CDR3: CSADHLAGGRDEQFF; DNA: TGCAGTGCTGATCATCTAGCGGGGGGGCGGGATGAGCAGTTCTTC
V: TRBV4-2; J: TRBJ2-7; D: TRBD2; size: many; length: 19; CDR3: CASSQEEASGADFYYEQYF; DNA: TGTGCCAGCAGCCAAGAGGAGGCTAGCGGGGCCGACTTCTACTACGAGCAGTACTTC
V: TRBV12-3/TRBV12-4; J: TRBJ2-2; D: .; size: many; length: 15; CDR3: CASSLWGIDTGELFF; DNA: TGTGCCAGCAGTTTGTGGGGGATAGACACCGGGGAGCTGTTTTTT
V: TRBV5-1; J: TRBJ2-7; D: .; size: .; length: 15; CDR3: CASSLGNYPPYEQYF; DNA: TGCGCCAGCAGCTTGGGTAATTACCCTCCCTACGAGCAGTACTTC
V: TRBV7-6; J: TRBJ2-3; D: .; size: few; length: 15; CDR3: CASRRSGTSTDTQYF; DNA: TGTGCCAGCAGGAGATCCGGGACTAGCACAGATACGCAGTATTTT
V: TRBV20-1; J: TRBJ2-3; D: TRBD2; size: few; length: 13; CDR3: CSATLAGDDTQYF; DNA: TGCAGTGCTACCCTAGCGGGGGATGATACGCAGTATTTT
V: TRBV6-2/TRBV6-3; J: TRBJ2-1; D: TRBD2; size: many; length: 15; CDR3: CASRQGLAGGSEQFF; DNA: TGTGCCAGCAGGCAGGGACTAGCGGGGGGGTCTGAGCAGTTCTTC
V: TRBV11-2; J: TRBJ2-3; D: TRBD2; size: few; length: 16; CDR3: CASSLDLAGVTDTQYF; DNA: TGTGCCAGCAGCTTAGATCTAGCGGGGGTCACAGATACGCAGTATTTT
V: TRBV5-1; J: TRBJ2-1; D: .; size: many; length: 14; CDR3: CASSLAELSNEQFF; DNA: TGCGCCAGCAGCTTGGCCGAGCTTTCCAATGAGCAGTTCTTC
V: TRBV6-5; J: TRBJ1-2; D: .; size: many; length: 12; CDR3: CASSYSNYGYTF; DNA: TGTGCCAGCAGTTACAGTAACTATGGCTACACCTTC
V: TRBV9; J: TRBJ2-5; D: TRBD2; size: many; length: 15; CDR3: CASSADGGTQETQYF; DNA: TGTGCCAGCAGCGCAGACGGGGGGACCCAAGAGACCCAGTACTTC
V: TRBV5-6; J: TRBJ1-1; D: .; size: few; length: 14; CDR3: CASSFDSPNTEAFF; DNA: TGTGCCAGCAGCTTTGACAGCCCGAACACTGAAGCTTTCTTT
V: TRBV29-1; J: TRBJ2-2; D: .; size: .; length: 11; CDR3: CSVDSTGELFF; DNA: TGCAGCGTTGATAGCACCGGGGAGCTGTTTTTT
V: TRBV12-3/TRBV12-4; J: TRBJ1-2; D: .; size: many; length: 13; CDR3: CASSFDSGYGYTF; DNA: TGTGCCAGCAGTTTCGACAGCGGGTATGGCTACACCTTC
V: TRBV20-1; J: TRBJ2-1; D: TRBD2; size: .; length: 13; CDR3: CSATSGGYNEQFF; DNA: TGCAGTGCGACTAGCGGGGGATACAATGAGCAGTTCTTC
V: TRBV7-2; J: TRBJ1-5; D: .; size: many; length: 14; CDR3: CASSSRTDNQPQHF; DNA: TGTGCCAGCAGCTCAAGGACAGACAATCAGCCCCAGCATTTT
V: TRBV11-2; J: TRBJ1-1; D: .; size: few; length: 12; CDR3: CASRNLNTEAFF; DNA: TGTGCCAGCAGAAACTTGAACACTGAAGCTTTCTTT
V: TRBV7-7; J: TRBJ2-1; D: .; size: .; length: 15; CDR3: CASSSSATTGNEQFF; DNA: TGTGCCAGCAGCTCTTCGGCGACCACTGGAAATGAGCAGTTCTTC
V: TRBV7-8; J: TRBJ2-6; D: .; size: many; length: 15; CDR3: CASSADSSGANVLTF; DNA: TGTGCCAGCAGCGCAGACAGCTCTGGGGCCAACGTCCTGACTTTC
V: TRBV6-5; J: TRBJ2-7; D: .; size: few; length: 15; CDR3: CASSYSPGGPYEQYF; DNA: TGTGCCAGCAGTTACTCGCCAGGGGGGCCCTACGAGCAGTACTTC
V: TRBV20-1; J: TRBJ2-5; D: .; size: .; length: 13; CDR3: CSAWGQARETQYF; DNA: TGCAGTGCTTGGGGGCAGGCGCGGGAGACCCAGTACTTC
V: TRBV29-1; J: TRBJ2-5; D: TRBD2; size: many; length: 14; CDR3: CSVEDGTREETQYF; DNA: TGCAGCGTTGAAGATGGGACTAGGGAAGAGACCCAGTACTTC
V: TRBV6-6; J: TRBJ2-7; D: .; size: few; length: 14; CDR3: CASSYRGAPFEQYF; DNA: TGTGCCAGCAGTTACCGGGGGGCTCCTTTCGAGCAGTACTTC
V: TRBV4-2; J: TRBJ2-3; D: TRBD2; size: few; length: 15; CDR3: CASSQSGGAPDTQYF; DNA: TGTGCCAGCAGCCAATCCGGGGGGGCCCCAGATACGCAGTATTTT
V: TRBV11-2; J: TRBJ2-3; D: .; size: .; length: 15; CDR3: CASSLEGANHDTQYF; DNA: TGTGCCAGCAGCTTAGAGGGGGCAAACCACGATACGCAGTATTTT
V: TRBV5-6; J: TRBJ2-7; D: .; size: many; length: 17; CDR3: CASSGVFTVPSSYEQYF; DNA: TGTGCCAGCAGCGGAGTCTTTACAGTACCTAGCTCCTACGAGCAGTACTTC
V: TRBV2; J: TRBJ2-2; D: .; size: many; length: 15; CDR3: CASRRQVYNTGELFF; DNA: TGTGCCAGCCGTAGACAGGTTTATAACACCGGGGAGCTGTTTTTT
V: TRBV29-1; J: TRBJ2-2; D: TRBD2; size: few; length: 16; CDR3: CRPAGLAKGNTGELFF; DNA: TGCAGACCGGCCGGACTAGCGAAAGGGAACACCGGGGAGCTGTTTTTT
V: TRBV7-2; J: TRBJ2-3; D: .; size: .; length: 14; CDR3: CASSPGQSTDTQYF; DNA: TGTGCCAGCAGCCCAGGACAGAGCACAGATACGCAGTATTTT
V: TRBV20-1; J: TRBJ1-4; D: .; size: many; length: 15; CDR3: CSARDLRDTPEKLFF; DNA: TGCAGTGCTAGAGATCTCCGGGACACACCTGAAAAACTGTTTTTT
V: TRBV5-1; J: TRBJ2-3; D: TRBD1; size: many; length: 16; CDR3: CASSLGTGGSTDTQYF; DNA: TGCGCCAGCAGCTTGGGGACAGGGGGCTCCACAGATACGCAGTATTTT
V: TRBV11-1; J: TRBJ2-7; D: TRBD1; size: .; length: 15; CDR3: CASSRGTGDRYEQYF; DNA: TGTGCCAGCAGCCGTGGGACAGGGGATCGGTACGAGCAGTACTTC
V: TRBV4-1; J: TRBJ1-2; D: .; size: many; length: 14; CDR3: CASSQDNRNYGYTF; DNA: TGCGCCAGCAGCCAAGACAACAGAAACTATGGCTACACCTTC
V: TRBV3-1; J: TRBJ2-7; D: .; size: .; length: 12; CDR3: CASSQTSYEQYF; DNA: TGTGCCAGCAGCCAGACCTCCTACGAGCAGTACTTC
V: TRBV19; J: TRBJ2-1; D: TRBD2; size: many; length: 16; CDR3: CASSIDRRGARDEQFF; DNA: TGTGCCAGTAGTATAGATCGGCGGGGGGCCAGGGATGAGCAGTTCTTC
V: TRBV9; J: TRBJ1-2; D: .; size: few; length: 15; CDR3: CASSVADRADYGYTF; DNA: TGTGCCAGCAGCGTAGCTGATCGGGCAGACTATGGCTACACCTTC
V: TRBV29-1; J: TRBJ2-2; D: .; size: many; length: 14; CDR3: CSVDWGLETGELFF; DNA: TGCAGCGTTGATTGGGGATTGGAAACCGGGGAGCTGTTTTTT
V: TRBV4-3; J: TRBJ1-1; D: .; size: few; length: 14; CDR3: CASSQGLRQTEAFF; DNA: TGCGCCAGCAGCCAAGGACTGCGGCAGACTGAAGCTTTCTTT
V: TRBV5-1; J: TRBJ1-2; D: .; size: .; length: 17; CDR3: CASSLGPGEGRNYGYTF; DNA: TGCGCCAGCAGCCTCGGACCGGGGGAAGGAAGAAACTATGGCTACACCTTC
V: TRBV27; J: TRBJ2-3; D: .; size: many; length: 14; CDR3: CASRTALLDGTQYF; DNA: TGTGCCAGCCGGACAGCGCTCCTGGATGGTACGCAGTATTTT
V: TRBV20-1; J: TRBJ2-3; D: TRBD2; size: few; length: 15; CDR3: CSAPGLAGLGDTQYF; DNA: TGCAGTGCCCCCGGACTAGCGGGCCTGGGAGATACGCAGTATTTT
V: TRBV6-2/TRBV6-3; J: TRBJ2-2; D: TRBD1; size: many; length: 16; CDR3: CASSYPGTVSSGELFF; DNA: TGTGCCAGCAGTTACCCCGGGACAGTATCGTCTGGGGAGCTGTTTTTT
V: TRBV29-1; J: TRBJ2-7; D: .; size: .; length: 13; CDR3: CSVLGTDSYEQYF; DNA: TGCAGCGTGCTAGGGACCGATTCCTACGAGCAGTACTTC